This T cell receptor beta chain is from a study of shared clonotypes between healthy human individuals. Germline CDR1 is MGHDK and CDR2 is SYGVNS. After removal of 7 bases from V and 4 bases from J, the junction contained 9 bases not matched to a gene. The CDR3 is 14 amino acids. Only in-frame clones appear in the TCRdb table, and some are missing; sequencing was by immunoSEQ multiplex PCR. The table records 110,000 or so clones, 55% to 80% of them present only once. The V call is TRBV25-1, the J call TRBJ2-7; the match to TRBD2 covers 8 bases. The TCR sequence derives from a woman in her 30s in good health. Sequencing used memory CD8+ T cells sorted from blood. As to subset: CD45RO+ cells pooled with CCR7-negative TemRA cells. The CDR3 bases are TGTGCCAGCACCGGGACTAGAGATGGTTACGAGCAGTACTTC. Protein sequence: CASTGTRDGYEQYF.